This T cell receptor (delta chain) was sequenced in a study of Vδ1+ human thymocytes. Extracted RNA was reverse transcribed into cDNA. The CDR3 regions were amplified by multiplex PCR from V-gene primers to a constant-region primer. TCRdb re-called the multiplex PCR reads using CATT. The sample consists of 23,000 or so delta-chain clones, 7.4% of them appearing once. Germline CDR1 TSWWSYY, CDR2 QGS. The CDR3 sequence is 30 residues long. With 1 base removed from V and 0 bases from J, the gap between germline ends came to 54 bases. This clone was recorded a few times. Its specificity is unknown. Findings and limits, study-wide: Many TRG clonotypes were shared between donors; TRD repertoires were essentially private. In the thymus, TRG and TRD repertoires looked highly polyclonal with Gaussian CDR3 lengths.

The TCR sequence derives from a girl under three years old who had congenital heart surgery. What was sequenced was Vdelta1+ gamma-delta thymocytes from the thymus. Subset here: FACS-sorted CD3+ TCRalphabeta- TCRVdelta1+ TCRVdelta2- thymocytes. The V call is TRDV1, the J call TRDJ1; TRDD3 is a possible D gene (6 bases). CDR3 sequence (DNA): TGTGCTCTTGGGGAACCACACCCCATCTGCCTCCACGGAGTACTGGGCGGGCTTGGACTAACGACAACGCACACCGATAAACTCATCTTT. Amino acid sequence: CALGEPHPICLHGVLGGLGLTTTHTDKLIF.